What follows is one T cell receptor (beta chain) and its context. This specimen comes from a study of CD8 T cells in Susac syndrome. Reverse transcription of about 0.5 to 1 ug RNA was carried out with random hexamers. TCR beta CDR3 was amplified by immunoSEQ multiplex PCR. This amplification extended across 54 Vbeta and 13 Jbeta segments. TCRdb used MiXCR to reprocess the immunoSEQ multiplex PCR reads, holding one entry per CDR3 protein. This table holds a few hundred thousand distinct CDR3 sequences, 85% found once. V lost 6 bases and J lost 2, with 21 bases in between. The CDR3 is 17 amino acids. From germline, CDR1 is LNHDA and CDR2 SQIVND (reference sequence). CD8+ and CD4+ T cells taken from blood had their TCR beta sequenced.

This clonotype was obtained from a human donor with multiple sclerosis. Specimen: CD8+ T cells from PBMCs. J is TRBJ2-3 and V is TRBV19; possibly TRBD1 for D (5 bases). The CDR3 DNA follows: TGTGCCAGTAGCCAAGCCCCCCAGGGTGGGGACACAGATACGCAGTATTTT. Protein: CASSQAPQGGDTDTQYF.